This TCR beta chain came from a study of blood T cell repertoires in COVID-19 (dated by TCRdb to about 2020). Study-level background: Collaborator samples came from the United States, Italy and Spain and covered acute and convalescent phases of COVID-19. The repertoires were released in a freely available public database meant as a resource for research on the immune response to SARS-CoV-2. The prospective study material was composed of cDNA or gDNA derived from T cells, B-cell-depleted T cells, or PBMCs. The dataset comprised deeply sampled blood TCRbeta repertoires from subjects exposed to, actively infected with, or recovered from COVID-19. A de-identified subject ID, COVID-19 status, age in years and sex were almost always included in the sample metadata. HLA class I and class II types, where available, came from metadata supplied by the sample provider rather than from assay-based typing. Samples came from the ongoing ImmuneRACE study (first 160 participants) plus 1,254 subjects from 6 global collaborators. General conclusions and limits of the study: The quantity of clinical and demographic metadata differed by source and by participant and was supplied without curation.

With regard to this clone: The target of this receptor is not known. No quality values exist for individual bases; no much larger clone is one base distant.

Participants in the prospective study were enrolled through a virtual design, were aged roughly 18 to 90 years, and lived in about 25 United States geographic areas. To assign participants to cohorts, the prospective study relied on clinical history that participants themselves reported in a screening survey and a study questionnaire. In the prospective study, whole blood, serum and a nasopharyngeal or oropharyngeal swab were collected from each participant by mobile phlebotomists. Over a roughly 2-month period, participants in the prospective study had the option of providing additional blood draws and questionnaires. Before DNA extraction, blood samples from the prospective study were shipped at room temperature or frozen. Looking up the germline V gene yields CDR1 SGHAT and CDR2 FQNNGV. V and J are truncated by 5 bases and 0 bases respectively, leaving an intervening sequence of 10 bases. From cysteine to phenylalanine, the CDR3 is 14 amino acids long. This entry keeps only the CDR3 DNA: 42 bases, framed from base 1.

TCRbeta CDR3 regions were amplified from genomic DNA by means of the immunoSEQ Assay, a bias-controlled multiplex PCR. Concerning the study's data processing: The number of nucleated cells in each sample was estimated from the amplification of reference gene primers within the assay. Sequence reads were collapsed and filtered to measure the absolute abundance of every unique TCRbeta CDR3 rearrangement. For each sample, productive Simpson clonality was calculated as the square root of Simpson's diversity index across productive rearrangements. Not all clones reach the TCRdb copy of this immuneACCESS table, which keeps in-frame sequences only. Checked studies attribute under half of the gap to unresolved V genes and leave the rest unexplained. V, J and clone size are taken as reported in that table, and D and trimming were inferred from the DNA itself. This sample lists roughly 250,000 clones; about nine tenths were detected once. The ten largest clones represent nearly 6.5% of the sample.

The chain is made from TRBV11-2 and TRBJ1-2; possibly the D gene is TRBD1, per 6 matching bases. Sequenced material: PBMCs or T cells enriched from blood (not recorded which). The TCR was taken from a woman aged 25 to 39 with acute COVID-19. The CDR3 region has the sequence CASSPGGSNYGYTF. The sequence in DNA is TGTGCCAGCAGCCCGGGGGGCTCTAACTATGGCTACACCTTC.